This TCR beta chain is drawn from a study of blood T cell repertoires in COVID-19. Study-level information: From the United States, Italy and Spain came samples of acute and convalescent COVID-19. In each case, the material was cDNA or gDNA derived from T cells, B-cell-depleted T cells, or PBMCs.

This clone has only one observation. How the authors handled the data: For nucleated cells, counts were estimated from reference gene primer amplification. Using immunoSEQ multiplex PCR, the repertoire was profiled, and TCRdb retains in-frame clones only, with some absent. That table furnishes V, J and clone size, whereas the DNA furnished D and trimming. The sample contains tens of thousands of clones, around 80% of which appear only once. V lost 7 bases and J 5 bases, leaving 15 bases between the germline ends. The CDR3 consists of 14 residues. Germline V gene data show CDR1 as LNHDA and CDR2 as SQIVND (reference sequence).

The V gene is TRBV19, the J gene TRBJ2-1; a possible D gene is TRBD1 (5 bases). The sequence came from a human donor in a cohort sampled during active COVID-19. The sequenced material came from peripheral blood. The CDR3 here is CASMPVGQNNEQFF. For the CDR3, the DNA is TGTGCCAGTATGCCGGTGGGGCAGAACAATGAGCAGTTCTTC.